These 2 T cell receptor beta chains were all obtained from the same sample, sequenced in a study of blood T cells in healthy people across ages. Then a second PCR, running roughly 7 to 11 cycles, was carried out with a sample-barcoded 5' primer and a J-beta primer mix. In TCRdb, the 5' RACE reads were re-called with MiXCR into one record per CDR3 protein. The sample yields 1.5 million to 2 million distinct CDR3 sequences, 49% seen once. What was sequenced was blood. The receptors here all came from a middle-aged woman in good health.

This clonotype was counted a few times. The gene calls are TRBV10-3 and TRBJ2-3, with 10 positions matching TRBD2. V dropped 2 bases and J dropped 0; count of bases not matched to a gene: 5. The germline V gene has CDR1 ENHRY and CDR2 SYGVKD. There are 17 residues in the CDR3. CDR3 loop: CAISETKAGGSTDTQYF. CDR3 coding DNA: TGTGCCATCAGTGAGACGAAAGCGGGGGGGAGCACAGATACGCAGTATTTT.

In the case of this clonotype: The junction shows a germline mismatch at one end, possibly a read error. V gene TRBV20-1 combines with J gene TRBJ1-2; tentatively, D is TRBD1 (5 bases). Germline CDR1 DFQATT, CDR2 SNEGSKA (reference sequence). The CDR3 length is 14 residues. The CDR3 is CGAPGQSGDHGYTF. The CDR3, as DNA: TGCGGTGCTCCCGGCCAGAGCGGGGACCATGGCTACACCTTC.